This T cell receptor (beta chain) originates from a study of blood T cells in healthy people across ages. Every donor provided around 9.5 milliliters of peripheral blood. Total RNA, at least 6 micrograms per sample, was extracted from PBMCs. Combining a sample-barcoded 5' primer with a J-beta primer mix, a second PCR ran for roughly 7 to 11 cycles. With 12 random nucleotides, a template-switch adaptor tagged each individual cDNA molecule. TCRdb analysed the 5' RACE reads with MiXCR anew, one entry per CDR3 protein. The table records around 1,500,000 distinct CDR3 sequences, 28% of them present only once. Sequencing used blood. The TCR was taken from a young woman in good health.

CDR3 bases: TGTGCCAGCAGCCCCCAAATGAACACCATATATTTT. The encoded protein is CASSPQMNTIYF. The chain employs TRBV28 and TRBJ1-3, with no clear D. In germline, CDR1 is MDHEN, CDR2 SYDVKM. The CDR3 loop spans 12 amino acids. V was pared by 6 bases and J by 7 bases, with 10 bases between.